Below, 23 T cell receptor beta chains from the same sample are listed, as sequenced in a study of breast tumors, draining lymph nodes, adjacent tissues. Samples came from axillary lymph nodes draining the breast cancer. Via MiXCR, TCRdb re-called the multiplex PCR reads, giving one row per CDR3 protein. This table holds roughly 220,000 distinct CDR3 sequences, about 34% found once. Sample: axillary lymph node tissue. The receptors were sampled from a female donor with breast cancer. Some clones in this sample may be carry-over from other donors' samples.

This chain joins TRBV5-6 and TRBJ2-5, with 7 bases that match TRBD2. CDR3 length equals 15 residues. J lost 4 bases, V lost 1 base, and 7 bases had no gene match. The germline V gene has CDR1 SGHDT and CDR2 YYEEEE. The CDR3 coding sequence is TGTGCCAGCAGCTTGCTAGCGGCGGGGCGAGAGACCCAGTACTTC. Amino acid sequence: CASSLLAAGRETQYF. Full variable domain (missing parts from reference TRBV5-6 and TRBJ2-5): DAGVTQSPTHLIKTRGQQVTLRCSPKSGHDTVSWYQQALGQGPQFIFQYYEEEERQRGNFPDRFSGHQFPNYSSELNVNALLLGDSALYLCASSLLAAGRETQYFGPGTRLLVL.

This rearrangement joins TRBV24-1 to TRBJ1-5, with 9 bases aligning to TRBD1. The CDR3 covers 15 residues. The germline gives CDR1 KGHDR, CDR2 SFDVKD. J lost 9 bases, V lost 1 base, and 6 bases had no gene match. CDR3 in amino acids: CATSDFTGGSRPQHF. Here the CDR3 DNA reads TGTGCCACCAGTGATTTTACAGGGGGCTCTCGGCCCCAGCATTTT.

This clonotype has a count of ten or more. This chain links TRBV7-9 with TRBJ2-2, with D perhaps TRBD1 or TRBD2 (7 bases each). Germline CDR1 and CDR2: SEHNR and FQNEAQ (reference sequence). The CDR3 length is 17 residues. V lost 5 bases to trimming and J lost 5 bases, with 21 bases between them. The CDR3, as DNA: TGTGCCAGCAGCCCACGGGGGGACAGCCCGGGGACCGGGGAGCTGTTTTTT. As protein: CASSPRGDSPGTGELFF.

This clonotype was recorded only once. The V gene is TRBV2, the J gene TRBJ1-2; 12 positions match TRBD1. The CDR3 is made up of 16 amino acids. V shed 2 bases, J shed 2 bases, and the junction held 3 bases outside the gene matches. Germline values: CDR1 SNHLY, CDR2 FYNNEI. The CDR3 nucleotides are TGTGCCAGCAGTGAATGGGGGACAGGGGGCAACTATGGCTACACCTTC. This sequence encodes CASSEWGTGGNYGYTF.

This clonotype was recorded at least ten times. The chain employs TRBV20-1 and TRBJ2-2, with TRBD2 identical over 12 bases. Germline V lookup: CDR1 DFQATT, CDR2 SNEGSKA (reference sequence). This CDR3 region has 15 residues. J was trimmed by 6 bases and V by 5 bases; bases with no gene match: 7. The CDR3 region is CSAATSGSEAGELFF. The CDR3 DNA reads as TGCAGTGCTGCGACTAGCGGGAGTGAAGCCGGGGAGCTGTTTTTT.

Ten or more counts support this clonotype. The genes are TRBV20-1 and TRBJ1-2, with unresolved D. The ends were cut back, 1 base at V and 6 bases at J, with 9 bases in the middle. Germline assignment: CDR1 DFQATT and CDR2 SNEGSKA (reference sequence). The CDR3 covers 12 residues. CDR3 DNA: TGCAGTGCTAGAGTTCTACCGGATGGCTACACCTTC. Translation gives CSARVLPDGYTF.

This clonotype was recorded many times. This chain uses TRBV2 with TRBJ2-2; no clear D gene. Trimming stripped 3 bases from V and 1 base from J, with 6 bases between. The CDR3 loop spans 14 amino acids. CDR1 is SNHLY, CDR2 FYNNEI, per germline. The chain's CDR3 is CASSEILNTGELFF. Written as DNA, the CDR3 is TGTGCCAGCAGTGAGATACTGAACACCGGGGAGCTGTTTTTT.

This clonotype appeared many times. V is TRBV12-3 or TRBV12-4 and J is TRBJ2-5, with 14 bases that match TRBD2. CDR3 size: 15 residues. With V trimmed by 6 bases and J by 7 bases, 7 bases remained unmatched. The CDR3 DNA is TGTGCCAGCAGAGGGACTAGCGGGGGCTCGAGGACCCAGTACTTC. Its translation is CASRGTSGGSRTQYF.

In regard to this clonotype: A read error may produce the germline difference seen at one junction end. The V and J genes are TRBV6-2 or TRBV6-3 and TRBJ1-2; D call uncertain. The CDR3 runs 12 residues. Germline values: CDR1 MNHEY, CDR2 SVGEGT. CDR3: CASGPGIRGYTF. The CDR3 DNA reads as TGCGCCAGCGGTCCCGGAATCAGGGGCTACACCTTC.

For this clonotype: This sequence may be a read error, since a much larger clone differs from it by one base. The rearrangement joins TRBV29-1 to TRBJ2-5; no firm D call. The CDR3 spans 12 residues. Germline lookup yields CDR1 SQVTM and CDR2 ANQGSEA. Trimming removed 7 bases from V and 1 base from J, with 10 bases in between. The CDR3 DNA is TGCAGCGCGCGAGGCCTCCAAGAGACCCAGTACTTC. This sequence encodes CSARGLQETQYF.

This clonotype showed up just a few times. The chain has TRBV5-6 and TRBJ1-2; perhaps TRBD1 as D (5 bases). The V gene lost 0 bases and the J gene lost 6 bases, with 18 bases spanning the gap. From germline, CDR1 is SGHDT and CDR2 YYEEEE. The CDR3 extends over 16 amino acids. The CDR3 is CASSLEGPGPHDGYTF. The CDR3 nucleotides are TGTGCCAGCAGCTTGGAGGGTCCGGGGCCCCATGATGGCTACACCTTC.

The table lists this clonotype with many counts. The chain recombines TRBV10-3 with TRBJ1-5; 11 nucleotides match TRBD1. Germline V gives CDR1 ENHRY, CDR2 SYGVKD. J gave up 1 base and V 2 bases, and 10 bases lay outside the gene matches. This CDR3 is 19 amino acids long. The CDR3 region has the DNA TGTGCCATCAGTGAGGGGGGAGTTGGGGACAGGGGGAGCAATCAGCCCCAGCATTTT. It encodes CAISEGGVGDRGSNQPQHF.

As concerns this clonotype: A much larger clone differs by one base, so this may be a read error. The chain combines TRBV20-1 with TRBJ2-1, with a possible D match to TRBD1 (6 bases). The germline gives CDR1 DFQATT, CDR2 SNEGSKA (reference sequence). The CDR3 loop spans 12 amino acids. This CDR3 is CSAVQGNNEPFF. The CDR3, as DNA: TGCAGTGCGGTACAGGGAAACAATGAGCCGTTCTTC.

This rearrangement joins TRBV7-2 to TRBJ1-6, with D possibly matching TRBD1 (5 bases). From germline, CDR1 is SGHTA and CDR2 FQGNSA. Trimming left V 1 base short and J 2 bases short, with 15 bases between. CDR3 length equals 18 residues. The CDR3 region is CASSLDKGRTTYNSPLHF. The CDR3 DNA is TGTGCCAGCAGCTTAGACAAGGGGCGCACAACCTATAATTCACCCCTCCACTTT.

This clonotype was recorded at least ten times. The chain combines TRBV7-6 with TRBJ2-2; 11 bases line up with TRBD2. Germline V gives CDR1 SGHVS, CDR2 FNYEAQ. This CDR3 is 17 amino acids long. J was trimmed by 4 bases and V by 5 bases; bases with no gene match: 9. The CDR3 loop is CASSHLSLAGGTGELFF. CDR3 nucleotides: TGTGCCAGCAGCCATCTCTCTCTAGCGGGAGGCACCGGGGAGCTGTTTTTT.

This clonotype showed up many times. The chain links TRBV20-1 to TRBJ1-2, with D hard to call. CDR3 length: 14 amino acids. V lost 1 base and J lost 1, with 10 bases in between. Germline values: CDR1 DFQATT, CDR2 SNEGSKA (reference sequence). In nucleotides, the CDR3 is TGCAGTGCTAGAGGGAATGGGATTAACTATGGCTACACCTTC. Encoded protein: CSARGNGINYGYTF.

This clonotype was found many times. The gene calls are TRBV6-6 and TRBJ1-6; TRBD1 aligns across 7 bases. The CDR3 has 17 amino acids. The ends lost 5 bases at V and 0 bases at J; junction bases unmatched: 7. In germline, CDR1 is MNHNY, CDR2 SVGAGI (reference sequence). The chain's CDR3 is CASSPRQGSSYNSPLHF. CDR3 DNA: TGTGCCAGCAGTCCACGACAGGGTAGCTCCTATAATTCACCCCTCCACTTT.

This clonotype appeared a single time. The chain links TRBV2 to TRBJ1-3; no definite D call. Trimming removed 6 bases at V and 4 bases at J, with 7 bases between. The length of the CDR3 is 12 residues. The germline V gene has CDR1 SNHLY and CDR2 FYNNEI. CDR3 DNA: TGTGCCAGCAGCAAAGGGGGAAACACCATATATTTT. It encodes CASSKGGNTIYF.

The CDR3 DNA reads TGTGCCAGCAGCCGGCCTAGCGGGAAAGATGAGCAGTTCTTC. Translating it yields CASSRPSGKDEQFF. The rearrangement links TRBV2 to TRBJ2-1; 9 bases are a match to TRBD2. CDR3 length: 14 residues. V gave up 6 bases and J gave up 8 bases; unmatched junction bases: 8. From germline, CDR1 is SNHLY and CDR2 FYNNEI.

This rearrangement joins TRBV9 to TRBJ1-3; 10 nucleotides line up with TRBD1. This CDR3 spans 15 amino acids. Germline values: CDR1 SGDLS, CDR2 YYNGEE. J gave up 2 bases and V 2 bases, and 1 base lay outside the gene matches. This chain's CDR3 is CASSVGTGAGNTIYF. The CDR3 nucleotides read TGTGCCAGCAGCGTTGGGACAGGGGCTGGAAACACCATATATTTT.

This clonotype was counted a few times. A read error is possible here, since a much larger clone lies one base away. The V call is TRBV20-1, the J call TRBJ2-5, with no clear D. This CDR3 has 15 amino acids. Germline lookup yields CDR1 DFQATT and CDR2 SNEGSKA (reference sequence). The ends were cut back, 1 base at V and 7 bases at J, with 19 bases in the middle. CDR3 bases: TGCAGTGCTAGAGCAGCAGGCGGTACCACTTCGACCCAGTACTTC. The encoded protein is CSARAAGGTTSTQYF.

The chain combines TRBV7-9 with TRBJ2-5; D may be TRBD2 (6 bases). The germline CDR1 and CDR2 sequences are SEHNR and FQNEAQ (reference sequence). This CDR3 contains 14 residues. The V gene lost 10 bases and the J gene lost 13 bases, with 28 bases spanning the gap. The CDR3 DNA reads TGTGCCACCTATAGCGGAATCACAGATACGCGAGGGTACTTC. Translation gives CATYSGITDTRGYF.

In this sample, this clonotype turned up many times. The V gene is TRBV29-1, the J gene TRBJ2-2; D gene ambiguous. V lost 4 bases, J lost 0 bases, and 9 bases lay in between. The CDR3 covers 14 residues. Per the germline V gene, CDR1 is SQVTM and CDR2 is ANQGSEA. CDR3 loop: CSVARSANTGELFF. DNA for the CDR3: TGCAGCGTTGCCAGGAGCGCGAACACCGGGGAGCTGTTTTTT.